The clone carrying this T cell receptor (beta chain) was detected a few times. The data were obtained in a study of blood T cell repertoires in COVID-19. The germline V and J ends were trimmed by 1 base and 4 bases, with 13 bases remaining between them. Germline assignment: CDR1 SEHNR and CDR2 FQNEAQ (reference sequence). CDR3 length equals 15 residues. The data were produced by immunoSEQ multiplex PCR, yet TCRdb's version contains in-frame clones alone and is incomplete. The sample shows about 300,000 clones, 85% to 90% of them seen only once. In assigning cohorts, the study relied on participant-reported clinical history.

The sequence was obtained from a man aged 25-40 years who had recovered from COVID-19. The sequencing input was PBMCs or T cells enriched from blood (not recorded which). This chain connects TRBV7-9 to TRBJ1-2, with a weak D call TRBD1 (5 bases). The CDR3 protein is CASSLERGVGYGYTF. Here the CDR3 DNA reads TGTGCCAGCAGCTTAGAACGGGGGGTCGGCTATGGCTACACCTTC.